This T cell receptor (beta chain) was captured in a study of T cells in Graves' hyperthyroidism and ophthalmopathy. The investigators amplified TCR beta CDR3 regions from RNA transcripts. HTBI primers were used for first-round RT-PCR of the TCR CDR3. TCRdb used MiXCR to reprocess the multiplex PCR reads, holding one entry per CDR3 protein. The sample gives about 200,000 distinct CDR3 sequences, about 17% of which show up once; 53% is in the top ten. This clonotype was found a few times. The trim removed 4 bases at V and 4 bases at J, leaving 7 bases unmatched. Germline V gene lookup returns CDR1 SGHRS and CDR2 YFSETQ. The CDR3 covers 15 residues.

What was sequenced was blood. This sequence joins TRBV5-1 and TRBJ1-1; 10 positions match TRBD1. The source is a woman between 45 and 60 years old with Graves' hyperthyroidism. Here the CDR3 DNA reads TGCGCCAGCAGCCGACAGGGGGCGAGGGGCACTGAAGCTTTCTTT. Protein sequence: CASSRQGARGTEAFF. Filled out from reference TRBV5-1 and TRBJ1-1, the complete variable domain reads KAGVTQTPRYLIKTRGQQVTLSCSPISGHRSVSWYQQTPGQGLQFLFEYFSETQRNKGNFPGRFSGRQFSNSRSEMNVSTLELGDSALYLCASSRQGARGTEAFFGQGTRLTVV.